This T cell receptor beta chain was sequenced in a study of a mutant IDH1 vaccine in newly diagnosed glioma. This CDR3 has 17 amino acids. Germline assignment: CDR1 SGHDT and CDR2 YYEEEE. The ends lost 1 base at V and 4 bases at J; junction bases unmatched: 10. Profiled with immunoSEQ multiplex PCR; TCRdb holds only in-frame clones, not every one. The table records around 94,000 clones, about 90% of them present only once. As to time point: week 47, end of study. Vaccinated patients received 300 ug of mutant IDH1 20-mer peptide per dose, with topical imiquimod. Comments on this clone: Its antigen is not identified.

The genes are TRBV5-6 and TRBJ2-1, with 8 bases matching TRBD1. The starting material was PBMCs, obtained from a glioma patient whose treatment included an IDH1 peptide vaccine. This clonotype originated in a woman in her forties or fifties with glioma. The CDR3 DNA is TGTGCCAGCAGCTTGATAGGGGCAGGGGGCGATTACAATGAGCAGTTCTTC. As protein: CASSLIGAGGDYNEQFF.